This T cell receptor (beta chain) comes out of a study of T cells in Graves' hyperthyroidism and ophthalmopathy. Findings and caveats of the study: The model foresaw ophthalmopathy a median about 6.5 months prior to onset.

RNA transcripts yielded amplified TCR beta CDR3 regions. Researchers ran a first-round RT-PCR on the TCR CDR3 using the HTBI primer set. TCRdb redid the calling of the multiplex PCR reads with MiXCR, one entry per CDR3 protein. Of about 500,000 distinct CDR3 sequences listed, roughly 15% were seen once; the top ten hold under 20%. Germline CDR1 and CDR2: SGHTS and YDEGEE. Deletions cut 0 bases from V and 1 base from J, with 6 bases between. The CDR3 covers 14 residues. This clonotype was recorded many times. Its antigen is unknown. The origin of this receptor is a woman aged 18-30 years with Graves' ophthalmopathy. This sequence joins TRBV5-8 and TRBJ2-3, with D unclear. The specimen sequenced was blood. CDR3 DNA sequence: TGTGCCAGCAGCTTGGCCCAAGGCACAGATACGCAGTATTTT. It encodes CASSLAQGTDTQYF.